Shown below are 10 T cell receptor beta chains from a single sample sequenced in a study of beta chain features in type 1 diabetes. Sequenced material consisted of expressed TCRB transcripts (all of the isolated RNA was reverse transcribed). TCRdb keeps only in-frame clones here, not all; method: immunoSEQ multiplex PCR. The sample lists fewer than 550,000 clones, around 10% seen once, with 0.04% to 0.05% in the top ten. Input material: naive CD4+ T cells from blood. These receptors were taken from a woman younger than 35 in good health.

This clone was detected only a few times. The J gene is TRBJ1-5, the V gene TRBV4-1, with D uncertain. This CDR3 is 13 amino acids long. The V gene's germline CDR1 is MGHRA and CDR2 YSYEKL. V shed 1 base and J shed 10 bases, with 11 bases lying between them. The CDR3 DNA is TGCGCCAGCAGCCAAGTGGGAATCGGTCCCCAGCATTTT. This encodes CASSQVGIGPQHF.

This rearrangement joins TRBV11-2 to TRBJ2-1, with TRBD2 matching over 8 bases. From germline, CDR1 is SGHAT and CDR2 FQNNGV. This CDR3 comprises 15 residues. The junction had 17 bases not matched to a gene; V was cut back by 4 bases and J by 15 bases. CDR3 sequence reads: CASSSRIGGGTSLFF. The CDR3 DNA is TGTGCCAGCAGCTCAAGGATTGGCGGCGGGACTAGTTTGTTCTTC. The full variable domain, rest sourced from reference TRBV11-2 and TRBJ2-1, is EAGVAQSPRYKIIEKRQSVAFWCNPISGHATLYWYQQILGQGPKLLIQFQNNGVVDDSQLPKDRFSAERLKGVDSTLKIQPAKLEDSAVYLCASSSRIGGGTSLFFGPGTRLTVL.

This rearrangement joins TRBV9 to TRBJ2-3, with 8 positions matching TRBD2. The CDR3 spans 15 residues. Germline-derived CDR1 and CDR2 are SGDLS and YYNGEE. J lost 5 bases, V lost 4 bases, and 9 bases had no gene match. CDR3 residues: CASSYKSGGGDTQYF. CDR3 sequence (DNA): TGTGCCAGCAGCTACAAGAGCGGGGGTGGAGATACGCAGTATTTT.

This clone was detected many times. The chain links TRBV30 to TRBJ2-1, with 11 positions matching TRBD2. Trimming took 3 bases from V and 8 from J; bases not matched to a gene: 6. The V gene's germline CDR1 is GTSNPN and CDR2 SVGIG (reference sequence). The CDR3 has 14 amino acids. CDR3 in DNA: TGTGCCTGGAGACTAGCGGGAGCATTCGATGAGCAGTTCTTC. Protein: CAWRLAGAFDEQFF.

The CDR3 loop reads CASSAQNTGELFF. CDR3 in DNA: TGTGCCAGCAGCGCACAGAACACCGGGGAGCTGTTTTTT. The chain couples TRBV7-2 to TRBJ2-2; D gene ambiguous. CDR3 length: 13 residues. From germline, CDR1 is SGHTA and CDR2 FQGNSA. The V gene lost 5 bases and the J gene lost 1 base, with 5 bases spanning the gap.

CDR3 sequence reads: CASSLVSGQAGYEQYF. CDR3 nucleotides: TGCGCCAGCAGCTTGGTTTCGGGGCAGGCGGGCTACGAGCAGTACTTC. The chain uses TRBV5-1 and TRBJ2-7; D tentatively fits TRBD1 or TRBD2 (5 bases each). Germline CDR1 is SGHRS and CDR2 is YFSETQ. CDR3 length: 16 residues. Trimming pared 0 bases from V and 3 bases from J, leaving 16 bases between.

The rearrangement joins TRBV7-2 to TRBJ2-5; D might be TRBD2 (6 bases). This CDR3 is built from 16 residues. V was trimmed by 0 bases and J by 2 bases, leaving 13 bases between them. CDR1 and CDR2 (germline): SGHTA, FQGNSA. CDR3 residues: CASSLARDFYQETQYF. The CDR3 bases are TGTGCCAGCAGCTTAGCCAGGGACTTTTATCAAGAGACCCAGTACTTC.

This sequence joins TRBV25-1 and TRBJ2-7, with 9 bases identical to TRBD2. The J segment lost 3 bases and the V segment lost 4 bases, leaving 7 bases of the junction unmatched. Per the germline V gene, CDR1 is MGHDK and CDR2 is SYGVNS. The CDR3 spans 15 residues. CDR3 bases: TGTGCCAGCAGTGCCACTAGCGGGTGGAACTACGAGCAGTACTTC. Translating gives CASSATSGWNYEQYF.

The CDR3 region has the DNA TGCGCCAGCAGCTTGGAAGGGGGAACCTACGAGCAGTACTTC. It is translated as CASSLEGGTYEQYF. This chain joins TRBV5-1 and TRBJ2-7, with D maybe TRBD1 (6 bases). This CDR3 is 14 amino acids long. CDR1 SGHRS and CDR2 YFSETQ come from the germline V gene. Trimming took 0 bases from V and 2 from J, leaving 9 bases between them.

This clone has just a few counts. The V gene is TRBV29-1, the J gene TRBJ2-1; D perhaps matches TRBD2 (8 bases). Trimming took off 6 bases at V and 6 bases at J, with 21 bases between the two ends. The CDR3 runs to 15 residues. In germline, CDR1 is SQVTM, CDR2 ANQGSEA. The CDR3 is CSVPGGGRVSNEQFF. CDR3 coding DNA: TGCAGCGTGCCGGGAGGGGGCAGGGTTAGCAATGAGCAGTTCTTC.